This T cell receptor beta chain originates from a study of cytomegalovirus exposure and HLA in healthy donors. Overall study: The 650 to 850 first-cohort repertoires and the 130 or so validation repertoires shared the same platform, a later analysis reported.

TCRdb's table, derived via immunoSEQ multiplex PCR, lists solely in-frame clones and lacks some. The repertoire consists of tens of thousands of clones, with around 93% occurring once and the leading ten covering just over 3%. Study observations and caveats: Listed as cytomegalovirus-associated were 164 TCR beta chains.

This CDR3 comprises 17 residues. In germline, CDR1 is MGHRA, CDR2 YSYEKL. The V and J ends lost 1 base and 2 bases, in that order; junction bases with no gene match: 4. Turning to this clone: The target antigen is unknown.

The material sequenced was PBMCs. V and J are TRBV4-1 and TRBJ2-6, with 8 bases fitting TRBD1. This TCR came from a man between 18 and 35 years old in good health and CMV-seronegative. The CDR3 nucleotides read TGCGCCAGCAGCCAAGTCCCAGGGGGCGCTGGGGCCAACGTCCTGACTTTC. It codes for CASSQVPGGAGANVLTF.